This T cell receptor (beta chain) was found in a study of blood T cell repertoires in COVID-19. Study context: Donors in the United States, Italy and Spain gave samples during acute or convalescent COVID-19. Sources were T cells, B-cell-depleted T cells, or PBMCs; the material itself was cDNA or gDNA.

Original processing notes: Amplification from reference gene primers served as the basis for estimated nucleated cell counts. Some clones are missing from TCRdb's copy, which holds only in-frame ones; the method was immunoSEQ multiplex PCR. For V, J and clone size, that table is used; D and trimming come from the DNA. The sample comprises about 120,000 clones, about 87% of which are singletons, and approximately 2% rests with the top ten. Sequences were obtained from peripheral blood. The clonotype originates from a woman between 45 and 65 years old with acute or convalescent COVID-19.

This chain's CDR3 is CASSLAGRGGLYGYTF. For the CDR3, the DNA is TGTGCCAGCAGCTTAGCTGGGCGGGGGGGGCTATATGGCTACACCTTC. The V gene is TRBV7-2, the J gene TRBJ1-2, with a weak D call TRBD1 (6 bases). Germline-derived CDR1 and CDR2 are SGHTA and FQGNSA. V dropped 0 bases and J dropped 5 bases, with 16 bases sitting between them. The length of the CDR3 is 16 residues.